This TCR beta chain was captured by sequencing in a study of spatial heterogeneity in lung cancer. This clonotype was counted at least ten times. There are 14 residues in the CDR3. V gave up 2 bases and J gave up 4 bases; unmatched junction bases: 2. Germline CDR1 and CDR2: MNHEY and SVGAGI. Each CDR3 protein is one row after TCRdb ran MiXCR on the 5' RACE reads. The data show about 50,000 distinct CDR3 sequences, about 7.6% seen once. As to time point: sample taken at primary tumor resection. The authors sequenced whole RNA from tumor, nontumor lung or frozen PBMC without sorting. The specimen was PBMCs, collected at surgery. This clonotype originated in a female donor with early-stage non-small cell lung cancer. The chain employs TRBV6-5 and TRBJ1-5; TRBD1 aligns across 7 bases. For the CDR3, the DNA is TGTGCCAGCAGTTACGCAGGGGGTAATCAGCCCCAGCATTTT. Translating gives CASSYAGGNQPQHF.